Listed below are T cell receptor beta chains from one sample, sequenced in a study of Graves' ophthalmopathy and Graves' hyperthyroidism. One entry per CDR3 protein, called by TCRdb with MiXCR from the multiplex PCR reads. This sample has about 1.1 million distinct CDR3 sequences, with less than 45% found just once. Sequenced sample: peripheral blood or thyroid tissue (not recorded which). Receptors originate from an adult man with Graves' hyperthyroidism. CDR3s include the opening cysteine and the closing phenylalanine or tryptophan. A D gene is named only where the DNA matches it firmly. Size is stated for part of the rows, as once, few or many counts, or as a class when the clone is expanded.

V gene	clone size	J gene	D gene	CDR3 protein	CDR3 DNA
TRBV12-3/TRBV12-4	few	TRBJ1-1	NA	CASSSPYTEAFF	TGTGCCAGCAGTTCCCCATACACTGAAGCTTTCTTT
TRBV28	few	TRBJ2-7	NA	CASSQQAASTYEQYF	TGTGCCAGCAGTCAACAGGCGGCCAGCACCTACGAGCAGTACTTC
TRBV7-9	NA	TRBJ2-7	TRBD2	CASSRPPGTSGRRTYEQYF	TGTGCCAGCAGCCGTCCTCCCGGGACTAGCGGGAGAAGAACCTACGAGCAGTACTTC
TRBV15	many	TRBJ1-2	TRBD1	CATSRAIGTAGVDYGYTF	TGTGCCACCAGCAGAGCCATAGGGACAGCGGGGGTTGATTATGGCTACACCTTC
TRBV20-1	many	TRBJ2-7	NA	CSATQGAYEQYF	TGCAGTGCTACACAGGGTGCCTACGAGCAGTACTTC
TRBV7-2	many	TRBJ1-1	NA	CASSLANGAAFF	TGTGCCAGCAGCTTAGCAAATGGTGCAGCTTTCTTT
TRBV6-4	few	TRBJ1-2	TRBD1	CASRPGQGALGNYGYTF	TGTGCCAGCAGGCCGGGACAGGGGGCCCTTGGAAACTATGGCTACACCTTC
TRBV7-2	few	TRBJ2-7	TRBD2	CASSSGSGGFYEQYF	TGTGCCAGCAGCTCAGGCTCGGGGGGTTTTTACGAGCAGTACTTC
TRBV20-1	NA	TRBJ1-6	NA	CSAHTQAPGSPLHF	TGCAGTGCTCATACACAGGCCCCGGGTTCACCCCTCCACTTT
TRBV7-6	many	TRBJ1-5	NA	CASSLDRGLGNQPQHF	TGTGCCAGCAGCTTAGATCGGGGGCTCGGCAATCAGCCCCAGCATTTT
TRBV29-1	once	TRBJ1-3	NA	CSAEGGGTSSGNTIYF	TGCAGCGCCGAAGGCGGAGGAACGAGCTCTGGAAACACCATATATTTT
TRBV7-8	many	TRBJ1-5	TRBD1	CASSSGTGSNQPQHF	TGTGCCAGCAGCTCTGGGACAGGAAGCAATCAGCCCCAGCATTTT
TRBV14	few	TRBJ2-7	TRBD2	CASSQLHWGAGSYEQYF	TGTGCCAGCAGCCAACTCCACTGGGGAGCGGGGAGCTACGAGCAGTACTTC
TRBV7-9	few	TRBJ2-7	NA	CASTREGPLYEQYF	TGTGCCAGCACCCGTGAAGGGCCCTTATACGAGCAGTACTTC
TRBV7-2	NA	TRBJ1-1	NA	CASTKTGPTEAFF	TGTGCCAGCACCAAGACAGGCCCCACTGAAGCTTTCTTT
TRBV2	many	TRBJ1-1	NA	CASRVSENTEAFF	TGTGCCAGCAGGGTCAGTGAGAACACTGAAGCTTTCTTT
TRBV7-8	NA	TRBJ1-5	NA	CASSFGVEPQHF	TGTGCCAGCAGCTTCGGGGTCGAGCCCCAGCATTTT
TRBV11-2	many	TRBJ1-2	NA	CASSLTWRPYYYGYTF	TGTGCCAGCAGCTTAACATGGCGACCCTATTACTATGGCTACACCTTC
TRBV25-1	NA	TRBJ1-1	TRBD1	CASSGQGSSTEAFF	TGTGCCAGCAGTGGACAGGGGTCGTCCACTGAAGCTTTCTTT
TRBV12-3/TRBV12-4	NA	TRBJ1-6	NA	CASSLSRSYNSPLHF	TGTGCCAGCAGTTTAAGTAGGTCCTATAATTCACCCCTCCACTTT
TRBV29-1	NA	TRBJ1-6	NA	CSTPGENAYNSPLHF	TGCAGCACCCCCGGGGAGAACGCCTATAATTCACCCCTCCACTTT
TRBV12-3/TRBV12-4	many	TRBJ1-2	TRBD1	CAISPLGGQAGYGYTF	TGTGCCATCTCTCCCCTTGGGGGACAGGCCGGCTATGGCTACACCTTC
TRBV7-2	NA	TRBJ2-7	TRBD1	CASSSQGFSYEQYF	TGTGCCAGCAGCTCACAGGGGTTTTCCTACGAGCAGTACTTC
TRBV10-3	NA	TRBJ2-5	NA	CASSSRGWETQYF	TGTGCCAGCAGTAGTCGGGGTTGGGAGACCCAGTACTTC
TRBV15	many	TRBJ1-5	NA	CATSREDSNQPQHF	TGTGCCACCAGCAGAGAAGATAGCAATCAGCCCCAGCATTTT
TRBV5-6	few	TRBJ2-7	NA	CASSYGVSYEQYF	TGTGCCAGCAGCTATGGGGTCTCCTACGAGCAGTACTTC
TRBV4-2	many	TRBJ1-1	TRBD1	CASSQGQGANTEAFF	TGTGCCAGCAGCCAAGGTCAGGGGGCGAACACTGAAGCTTTCTTT
TRBV7-4	NA	TRBJ2-7	NA	CASSQVAGITYEQYF	TGTGCCAGCAGCCAAGTTGCGGGAATAACCTACGAGCAGTACTTC
TRBV9	NA	TRBJ2-7	NA	CASSVSTGDDEQYF	TGTGCCAGCAGCGTAAGTACAGGAGACGACGAGCAGTACTTC
TRBV7-2	NA	TRBJ2-5	TRBD2	CASSLSRGRRETQYF	TGTGCCAGCAGCTTATCCCGCGGGAGGCGGGAGACCCAGTACTTC
TRBV9	many	TRBJ1-2	NA	CASSVGYTNYGYTF	TGTGCCAGCAGCGTAGGATATACTAACTATGGCTACACCTTC
TRBV4-3	many	TRBJ2-7	TRBD1	CASSQEGAGQGASYEQYF	TGCGCCAGCAGCCAAGAGGGAGCGGGACAGGGAGCGTCCTACGAGCAGTACTTC
TRBV7-8	many	TRBJ2-6	NA	CASRPQGLPGANVLTF	TGTGCCAGCAGACCCCAGGGCCTGCCTGGGGCCAACGTCCTGACTTTC
TRBV7-9	many	TRBJ1-1	NA	CASSRGLGAAPLNTEAFF	TGTGCCAGCAGCCGAGGGTTGGGGGCCGCCCCGTTGAACACTGAAGCTTTCTTT
TRBV19	NA	TRBJ2-2	NA	CASSRPSAGAPELFF	TGTGCCAGTAGTCGCCCCAGCGCTGGGGCGCCGGAGCTGTTTTTT
TRBV10-3	once	TRBJ1-5	NA	CAISGPGHRSRPQHF	TGTGCCATCAGCGGGCCGGGACACCGGAGTCGTCCCCAGCATTTT
TRBV12-3/TRBV12-4	many	TRBJ1-2	TRBD1	CASSLWTGDYGYTF	TGTGCCAGCAGTCTCTGGACAGGGGACTATGGCTACACCTTC
TRBV20-1	few	TRBJ2-7	NA	CSARSGTSTYEQYF	TGCAGTGCTAGATCAGGTACTTCCACCTACGAGCAGTACTTC
TRBV5-1	many	TRBJ1-1	NA	CASRYSGELGTEAFF	TGCGCCAGCAGATATTCTGGGGAACTGGGCACTGAAGCTTTCTTT
TRBV7-8	NA	TRBJ1-6	NA	CASTTGDNNSPLHF	TGTGCCAGCACCACCGGGGACAATAATTCACCCCTCCACTTT
TRBV5-1	many	TRBJ2-7	NA	CASSTRSRGTYEQYF	TGCGCCAGCAGCACCCGGAGCAGGGGCACATACGAGCAGTACTTC
TRBV7-2	NA	TRBJ1-1	NA	CASSLKRGGNTEAFF	TGTGCCAGCAGCTTAAAAAGGGGGGGAAACACTGAAGCTTTCTTT
TRBV9	NA	TRBJ2-2	NA	CASSEDQDTGELFF	TGTGCCAGCAGTGAGGATCAGGACACCGGGGAGCTGTTTTTT
TRBV12-5	NA	TRBJ1-1	NA	CASGLEGREAFF	TGTGCTAGTGGTTTGGAGGGTCGTGAAGCTTTCTTT
TRBV29-1	many	TRBJ2-2	TRBD1	CSVGTGANTGELFF	TGCAGCGTAGGGACAGGCGCGAACACCGGGGAGCTGTTTTTT
TRBV5-5	NA	TRBJ1-5	NA	CASSASTGLGQPQHF	TGTGCCAGCAGCGCTAGCACAGGGTTAGGTCAGCCCCAGCATTTT
TRBV29-1	NA	TRBJ2-2	TRBD1	CSVASKNPGQGPTGELFF	TGCAGCGTTGCCAGTAAAAATCCGGGACAGGGACCCACCGGGGAGCTGTTTTTT
TRBV6-1	NA	TRBJ2-5	NA	CASRKGGEARETQYF	TGTGCCAGCAGAAAGGGAGGCGAAGCGCGGGAGACCCAGTACTTC
TRBV9	NA	TRBJ2-6	NA	CASTDRANVLTF	TGTGCCAGCACGGACAGGGCCAACGTCCTGACTTTC
TRBV7-2	many	TRBJ2-7	NA	CASSLEVGKYEQYF	TGTGCCAGCAGCTTAGAGGTCGGCAAATACGAGCAGTACTTC
TRBV6-5	NA	TRBJ1-6	NA	CASTMTPDGYNSPLHF	TGTGCCAGCACCATGACGCCTGACGGCTATAATTCACCCCTCCACTTT
TRBV29-1	NA	TRBJ2-6	TRBD1	CSVDPGQGTYVLTF	TGCAGCGTTGATCCGGGACAGGGGACCTACGTCCTGACTTTC
TRBV10-3	NA	TRBJ2-5	TRBD1	CAISDWDRYQETQYF	TGTGCCATCAGTGATTGGGACAGGTACCAAGAGACCCAGTACTTC